A single sample is the source of the 15 T cell receptor beta chains below, sequenced in a study of TIL therapy for anti-PD-1-resistant metastatic lung cancer (dated by TCRdb to the early 2020s). Using bias-controlled multiplex PCR with the immunoSEQ v3 hsTCRB kit, the TCR beta CDR3 regions were amplified from genomic DNA. In its TCRdb copy, this immuneACCESS table keeps in-frame sequences only and misses some clones. Where compared with another copy, unresolved V genes explain less than half of these, and the others have no known cause. The sample includes tens of thousands of clones, with about 69% observed a single time. The top ten clones comprise around 6.1% of the sample. In light of the paper, this sample's time point label describes: pre-treatment sample, taken before nivolumab and TIL therapy. The material was blood, obtained at baseline. All receptors derive from a person aged 25 to 85 with non-small cell lung cancer.

The genes are TRBV2 and TRBJ2-7, with D possibly matching TRBD1 (6 bases). This CDR3 comprises 14 residues. Trimming left V 4 bases short and J 4 bases short, with 14 bases between. The germline V gene encodes CDR1 SNHLY and CDR2 FYNNEI. DNA of the CDR3: TGTGCCAGCAGTGCTACTCCACAGGGTTACGAGCAGTACTTC. This sequence encodes CASSATPQGYEQYF.

The chain combines TRBV5-1 with TRBJ1-2; the D is unclear. Trimming left V 3 bases short and J 0 bases short, with 15 bases between. There are 16 residues in the CDR3. CDR1 SGHRS and CDR2 YFSETQ come from the germline V gene. CDR3 sequence: CASSSGLREANYGYTF. DNA of the CDR3: TGCGCCAGCAGCTCGGGTCTTCGGGAAGCTAACTATGGCTACACCTTC.

This clone was counted a single time. The chain recombines TRBV5-1 with TRBJ1-2; a weak D match, TRBD1 (6 bases). Germline V CDR1 and CDR2: SGHRS, YFSETQ. The germline V and J ends were trimmed by 2 bases and 4 bases, with 21 bases remaining between them. The CDR3 length is 17 residues. CDR3 nucleotides: TGCGCCAGCAGCTTTAACAGTGAGGCAGGGGTATTCTATGGCTACACCTTC. Translated: CASSFNSEAGVFYGYTF.

V gene TRBV2 combines with J gene TRBJ1-1; 8 nucleotides line up with TRBD1. Per germline, CDR1 SNHLY and CDR2 FYNNEI. This CDR3 has 15 amino acids. The junction had 12 bases not matched to a gene; V was cut back by 8 bases and J by 4 bases. The CDR3 sequence is CASGPQGVRSTEAFF. The CDR3 DNA is TGTGCCAGCGGACCACAGGGGGTCCGAAGCACTGAAGCTTTCTTT.

The chain employs TRBV7-9 and TRBJ2-1, with D perhaps matching TRBD2 (5 bases). The CDR3 extends over 17 amino acids. Germline values: CDR1 SEHNR, CDR2 FQNEAQ (reference sequence). V gave up 3 bases and J gave up 0 bases, with 15 bases separating them. This chain's CDR3 is CASSFGFGVSSYNEQFF. Written as DNA, the CDR3 is TGTGCCAGCAGCTTTGGGTTCGGGGTGAGCTCCTACAATGAGCAGTTCTTC.

This sequence joins TRBV2 and TRBJ2-3, with 13 bases matching TRBD2. The CDR3 runs to 14 residues. CDR1 SNHLY and CDR2 FYNNEI come from the germline V gene. The V gene end was trimmed by 5 bases and the J gene end by 6 bases; junction bases not matched to a gene: 2. CDR3 in DNA: TGTGCCAGCAGTACTAGCGGGAGGGAGGATACGCAGTATTTT. It yields the protein CASSTSGREDTQYF.

This rearrangement joins TRBV7-9 to TRBJ1-2, with 10 nucleotides matching TRBD1. Germline assignment: CDR1 SEHNR and CDR2 FQNEAQ (reference sequence). V lost 6 bases and J lost 8; bases outside the gene matches: 9. This CDR3 has 14 amino acids. In DNA form, the CDR3 reads TGTGCCAGCAGATCCGGGACAGGGGTTTTCGGCTACACCTTC. This encodes CASRSGTGVFGYTF.

This chain joins TRBV11-3 and TRBJ2-7, with 16 bases lining up with TRBD2. The V gene end was trimmed by 4 bases and the J gene end by 9 bases; junction bases not matched to a gene: 6. The CDR3 is 15 amino acids. Germline assignment: CDR1 SGHNT and CDR2 YENEEA. CDR3: CASSSGTSGRATQYF. Here the CDR3 DNA reads TGTGCCAGCAGCTCCGGGACTAGCGGGAGGGCCACGCAGTACTTC.

The chain uses TRBV7-8 and TRBJ2-3; 9 nucleotides line up with TRBD1. The CDR3 runs 16 residues. Looked up from germline, CDR1 is SGHVS and CDR2 is FQNEAQ. Unmatched junction bases numbered 8, after V lost 1 base and J lost 6 bases. The CDR3 here is CASSLDPQGAADTQYF. Written as DNA, the CDR3 is TGTGCCAGCAGCTTAGATCCACAGGGGGCGGCGGATACGCAGTATTTT. Combining the CDR3 with reference TRBV7-8 and TRBJ2-3 gives the whole variable domain GAGVSQSPRYKVAKRGQDVALRCDPISGHVSLFWYQQALGQGPEFLTYFQNEAQLDKSGLPSDRFFAERPEGSVSTLKIQRTQQEDSAVYLCASSLDPQGAADTQYFGPGTRLTVL.

This clone occurred a few times. V usage is TRBV9 and J usage is TRBJ1-4, with D tentatively TRBD1 (5 bases). Germline V CDR1 and CDR2: SGDLS, YYNGEE. CDR3 size: 14 residues. Trimming took off 2 bases at V and 6 bases at J, with 11 bases between the two ends. The CDR3 DNA is TGTGCCAGCAGCGTGCCCGGCAGGGATGAAAAACTGTTTTTT. This encodes CASSVPGRDEKLFF. Based on the CDR3 plus reference TRBV9 and TRBJ1-4, the full variable domain is DSGVTQTPKHLITATGQRVTLRCSPRSGDLSVYWYQQSLDQGLQFLIQYYNGEERAKGNILERFSAQQFPDLHSELNLSSLELGDSALYFCASSVPGRDEKLFFGSGTQLSVL.

V gene TRBV29-1 combines with J gene TRBJ2-7; no reliable D call. The V and J ends lost 4 bases and 2 bases respectively, with 15 bases between them. Germline CDR1 and CDR2: SQVTM and ANQGSEA. CDR3 length: 14 residues. CDR3 sequence: CSVAYRSPTYEQYF. The CDR3 coding sequence is TGCAGCGTTGCCTATAGGTCTCCAACCTACGAGCAGTACTTC.

This rearrangement joins TRBV2 to TRBJ2-5; D is unresolved. The CDR3 totals 11 residues. Germline CDR1 and CDR2: SNHLY and FYNNEI. Trimming removed 6 bases from V and 5 bases from J, with 7 bases in between. For the CDR3, the DNA is TGTGCCAGCAGGGAAACGGAGACCCAGTACTTC. Protein: CASRETETQYF.

This clone is judged medium-sized (0.01 to 0.1%). The chain combines TRBV9 with TRBJ2-3; D possibly corresponds to TRBD1 (6 bases). The CDR3 sequence is 15 residues long. The V gene lost 3 bases and the J gene lost 1 base, with 12 bases spanning the gap. Per the germline V gene, CDR1 is SGDLS and CDR2 is YYNGEE. The CDR3 sequence: CASSAQGSGTDTQYF. The CDR3 region has the DNA TGTGCCAGCAGCGCGCAGGGGAGCGGCACAGATACGCAGTATTTT. The variable domain in full, with the rest retrieved from reference TRBV9 and TRBJ2-3, is DSGVTQTPKHLITATGQRVTLRCSPRSGDLSVYWYQQSLDQGLQFLIQYYNGEERAKGNILERFSAQQFPDLHSELNLSSLELGDSALYFCASSAQGSGTDTQYFGPGTRLTVL.

The chain has TRBV6-1 and TRBJ2-6; no firm D call. CDR1 and CDR2 (germline): MNHNS, SASEGT. The CDR3 covers 13 residues. V was shortened by 7 bases and J by 3 bases, with 7 bases between the two germline ends. CDR3: CASTDYGANVLTF. In nucleotides, the CDR3 is TGTGCCAGCACTGATTATGGGGCCAACGTCCTGACTTTC.

This sequence joins TRBV4-1 and TRBJ2-1; perhaps TRBD1 as D (6 bases). V lost 2 bases and J 13 bases, leaving 15 bases between the germline ends. The CDR3 extends over 13 amino acids. The germline gives CDR1 MGHRA, CDR2 YSYEKL. The CDR3 DNA follows: TGCGCCAGCAGCCAAAGCTTCCGGGACATCCAGTTCTTC. Its protein is CASSQSFRDIQFF.